A selection of T cell receptor beta chains follows, all from one sample in a study of T cell responses to AZD1222 COVID-19 vaccine. Profiling relied on immunoSEQ multiplex PCR, and the TCRdb table lists in-frame clones only, not all of them. The sample holds about 140,000 clones, almost 90% seen once. Here the sequenced sample was peripheral blood, taken 28 days after the second AZD1222 dose. The receptors were gathered from an adult who received the AZD1222 COVID-19 vaccine. Each CDR3 is given with its conserved first and last residue. Fields, in order: D gene, V gene, J gene, clone size, CDR3 DNA, CDR3 protein. D genes are given only for firm matches. A clone size is listed for some rows: how often the clone was seen (once, few, many), or a class if it is expanded.

d_call: -; v_call: TRBV7-9; j_call: TRBJ1-1; clone_size: -; cdr3_nt: TGTGCCAGCAGCTTTATCAACATGGACACTGAAGCTTTCTTT; cdr3_aa: CASSFINMDTEAFF
d_call: -; v_call: TRBV28; j_call: TRBJ2-6; clone_size: -; cdr3_nt: TGTGCCAGCAGGGGGTCTGGGGCCAACGTCCTGACTTTC; cdr3_aa: CASRGSGANVLTF
d_call: TRBD1; v_call: TRBV18; j_call: TRBJ1-5; clone_size: -; cdr3_nt: TGTGCCAGCTCCCATGGGACAGGGGGGTCCTCAATGGACTGGATGCATCAGCCCCAGCATTTT; cdr3_aa: CASSHGTGGSSMDWMHQPQHF
d_call: -; v_call: TRBV30; j_call: TRBJ1-2; clone_size: -; cdr3_nt: TGTGCCTGGAGTGTGGGAATCTATGGCTACACCTTC; cdr3_aa: CAWSVGIYGYTF
d_call: -; v_call: TRBV28; j_call: TRBJ1-1; clone_size: -; cdr3_nt: TGTGCCAGCACTAGCGCGCGAACCGCGAACACTGAAGCTTTCTTT; cdr3_aa: CASTSARTANTEAFF
d_call: TRBD1; v_call: TRBV6-5; j_call: TRBJ1-5; clone_size: -; cdr3_nt: TGTGCCAGTGGCGGGGACAGGGTTAATCAGCCCCAGCATTTT; cdr3_aa: CASGGDRVNQPQHF
d_call: -; v_call: TRBV5-5; j_call: TRBJ2-3; clone_size: -; cdr3_nt: TGTGCCAGCAGCTTGGGACAGGTTGCAGATACGCAGTATTTT; cdr3_aa: CASSLGQVADTQYF
d_call: -; v_call: TRBV3-1/TRBV3-2; j_call: TRBJ1-6; clone_size: -; cdr3_nt: TGTGCCAGCAGCCCCCCAGGGAACTCACCCCTCCACTTT; cdr3_aa: CASSPPGNSPLHF
d_call: TRBD1; v_call: TRBV18; j_call: TRBJ1-5; clone_size: -; cdr3_nt: TGTGCCAGCTCTCCGGGACAGGGATTAAGCAATCAGCCCCAGCATTTT; cdr3_aa: CASSPGQGLSNQPQHF
d_call: -; v_call: TRBV2; j_call: TRBJ1-3; clone_size: few; cdr3_nt: TGTGCCAGCAGTGAGCGAGAACTCTGGTCTGGAAACACCATATATTTT; cdr3_aa: CASSERELWSGNTIYF
d_call: -; v_call: TRBV19; j_call: TRBJ1-5; clone_size: -; cdr3_nt: TGTGCCAGTAGTACTTCAGGGGAAATGACCCAGCATTTT; cdr3_aa: CASSTSGEMTQHF
d_call: -; v_call: TRBV19; j_call: TRBJ1-5; clone_size: -; cdr3_nt: TGTGCCAGTAGTCTTCGGTTCTCCGGGGGCAATCAGCCCCAGCATTTT; cdr3_aa: CASSLRFSGGNQPQHF
d_call: -; v_call: TRBV6-1; j_call: TRBJ2-1; clone_size: once; cdr3_nt: TGTGCCAGCAGTGAAGCTAGGGGTCTTATTGAGCAGTTCTTC; cdr3_aa: CASSEARGLIEQFF
d_call: TRBD2; v_call: TRBV15; j_call: TRBJ2-3; clone_size: once; cdr3_nt: TGTGCCACCAGCAGAGGGACTAGCGGGAAGCTGGATACGCAGTATTTT; cdr3_aa: CATSRGTSGKLDTQYF
d_call: -; v_call: TRBV7-6; j_call: TRBJ1-6; clone_size: once; cdr3_nt: TGTGCCAGCAGCCCAGGGCCGAGCTCCTATAATTCACCCCTCCACTTT; cdr3_aa: CASSPGPSSYNSPLHF
d_call: -; v_call: TRBV20-1; j_call: TRBJ1-4; clone_size: -; cdr3_nt: TGCAGTGCTAGGAATAATGAAAAACTGTTTTTT; cdr3_aa: CSARNNEKLFF
d_call: -; v_call: TRBV7-9; j_call: TRBJ2-5; clone_size: -; cdr3_nt: TGTGCCAGCAGCTCCGGGCTTGGGTGGGAGACCCAGTACTTC; cdr3_aa: CASSSGLGWETQYF
d_call: -; v_call: TRBV6-5; j_call: TRBJ2-1; clone_size: -; cdr3_nt: TGTGCCAGCAGGACGACGTTGAGCTCCTACAATGAGCAGTTCTTC; cdr3_aa: CASRTTLSSYNEQFF
d_call: -; v_call: TRBV19; j_call: TRBJ1-5; clone_size: -; cdr3_nt: TGTGCCAGTAGTATAATGGGCCTCAATCAGCCCCAGCATTTT; cdr3_aa: CASSIMGLNQPQHF
d_call: -; v_call: TRBV28; j_call: TRBJ1-5; clone_size: -; cdr3_nt: TGTGCCAGCAGTCCTGGACCAGGTCAGCCCCAGCATTTT; cdr3_aa: CASSPGPGQPQHF
d_call: -; v_call: TRBV25-1; j_call: TRBJ1-6; clone_size: -; cdr3_nt: TGTGCCAGCGCGGGGGAGGGGAATTCACCCCTCCACTTT; cdr3_aa: CASAGEGNSPLHF
d_call: -; v_call: TRBV30; j_call: TRBJ1-4; clone_size: -; cdr3_nt: TGTGCCTGGAGTGATGGGATAACTAATGAAAAACTGTTTTTT; cdr3_aa: CAWSDGITNEKLFF
d_call: TRBD1; v_call: TRBV27; j_call: TRBJ1-6; clone_size: -; cdr3_nt: TGTGCCAGCAGTTGGGGACAGGGAAATTCACCCCTCCACTTT; cdr3_aa: CASSWGQGNSPLHF
d_call: -; v_call: TRBV2; j_call: TRBJ1-1; clone_size: -; cdr3_nt: TGTGCCAGCAGTGAATTTCTCGGGAGGAACACTGAAGCTTTCTTT; cdr3_aa: CASSEFLGRNTEAFF
d_call: -; v_call: TRBV3-1/TRBV3-2; j_call: TRBJ1-4; clone_size: -; cdr3_nt: TGTGCCAGCAGCCAGGCAGGGGCTGAAAAACTGTTTTTT; cdr3_aa: CASSQAGAEKLFF
d_call: -; v_call: TRBV3-1/TRBV3-2; j_call: TRBJ2-6; clone_size: -; cdr3_nt: TGTGCCAGCAGCCAACGAGCCTCTGGGGCCAACGTCCTGACTTTC; cdr3_aa: CASSQRASGANVLTF
d_call: -; v_call: TRBV6-2/TRBV6-3; j_call: TRBJ1-1; clone_size: -; cdr3_nt: TGTGCCAGCAGTTTGACAGCGAACACTGAAGCTTTCTTT; cdr3_aa: CASSLTANTEAFF
d_call: -; v_call: TRBV6-5; j_call: TRBJ1-1; clone_size: -; cdr3_nt: TGTGCCAGCACCCGGGCGTTCAACACTGAAGCTTTCTTT; cdr3_aa: CASTRAFNTEAFF